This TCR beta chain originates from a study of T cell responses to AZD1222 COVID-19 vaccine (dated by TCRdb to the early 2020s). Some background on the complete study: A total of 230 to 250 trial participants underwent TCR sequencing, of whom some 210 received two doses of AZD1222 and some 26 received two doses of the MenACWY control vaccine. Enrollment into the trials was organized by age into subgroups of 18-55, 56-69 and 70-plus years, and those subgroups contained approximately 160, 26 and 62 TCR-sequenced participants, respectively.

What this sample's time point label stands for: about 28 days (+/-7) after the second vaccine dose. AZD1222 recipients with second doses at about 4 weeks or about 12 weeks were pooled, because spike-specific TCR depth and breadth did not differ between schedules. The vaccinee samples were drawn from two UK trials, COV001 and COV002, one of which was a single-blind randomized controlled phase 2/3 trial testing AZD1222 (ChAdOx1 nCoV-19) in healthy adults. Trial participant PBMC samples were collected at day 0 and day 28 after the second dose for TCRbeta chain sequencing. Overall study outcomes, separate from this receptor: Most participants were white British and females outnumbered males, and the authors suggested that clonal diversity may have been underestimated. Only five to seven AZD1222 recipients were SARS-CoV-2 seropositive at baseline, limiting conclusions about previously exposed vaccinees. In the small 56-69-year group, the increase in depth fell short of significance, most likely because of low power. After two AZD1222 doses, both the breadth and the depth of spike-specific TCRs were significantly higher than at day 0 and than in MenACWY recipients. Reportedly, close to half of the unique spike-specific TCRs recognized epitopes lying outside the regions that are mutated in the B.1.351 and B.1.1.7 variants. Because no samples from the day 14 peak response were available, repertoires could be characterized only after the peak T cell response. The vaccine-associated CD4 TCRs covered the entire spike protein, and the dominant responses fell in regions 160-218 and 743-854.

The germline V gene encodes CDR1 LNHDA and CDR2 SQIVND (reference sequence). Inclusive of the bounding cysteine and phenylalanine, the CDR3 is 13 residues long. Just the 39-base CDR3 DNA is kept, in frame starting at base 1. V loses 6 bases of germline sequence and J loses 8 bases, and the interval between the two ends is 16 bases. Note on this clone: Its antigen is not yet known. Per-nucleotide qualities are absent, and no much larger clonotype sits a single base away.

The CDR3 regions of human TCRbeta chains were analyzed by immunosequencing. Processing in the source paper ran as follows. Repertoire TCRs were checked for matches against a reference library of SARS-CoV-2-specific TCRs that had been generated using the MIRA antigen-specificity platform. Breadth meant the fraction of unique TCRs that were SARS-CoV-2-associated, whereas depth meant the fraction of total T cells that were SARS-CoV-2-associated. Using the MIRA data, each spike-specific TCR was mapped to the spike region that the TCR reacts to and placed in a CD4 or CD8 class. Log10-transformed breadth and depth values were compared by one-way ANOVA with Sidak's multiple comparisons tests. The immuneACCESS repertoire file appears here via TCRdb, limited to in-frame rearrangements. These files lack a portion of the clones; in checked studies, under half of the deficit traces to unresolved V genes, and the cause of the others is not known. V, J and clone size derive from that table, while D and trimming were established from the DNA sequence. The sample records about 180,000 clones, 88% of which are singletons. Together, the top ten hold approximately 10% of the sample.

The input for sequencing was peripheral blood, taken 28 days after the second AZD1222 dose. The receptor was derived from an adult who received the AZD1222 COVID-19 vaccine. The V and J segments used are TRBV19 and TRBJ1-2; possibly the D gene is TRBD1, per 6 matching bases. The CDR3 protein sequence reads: CASRAGQQRGYTF. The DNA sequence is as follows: TGTGCCAGTAGAGCCGGACAGCAGCGGGGCTACACCTTC.